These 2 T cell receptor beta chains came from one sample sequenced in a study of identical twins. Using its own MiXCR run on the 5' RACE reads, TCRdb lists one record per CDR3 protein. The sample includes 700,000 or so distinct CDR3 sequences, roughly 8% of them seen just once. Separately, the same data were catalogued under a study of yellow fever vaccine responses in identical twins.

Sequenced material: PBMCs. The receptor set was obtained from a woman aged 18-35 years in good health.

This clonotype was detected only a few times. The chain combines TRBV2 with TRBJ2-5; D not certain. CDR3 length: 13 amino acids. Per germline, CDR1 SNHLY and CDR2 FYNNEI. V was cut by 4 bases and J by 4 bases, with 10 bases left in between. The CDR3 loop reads CASSGGVGETQYF. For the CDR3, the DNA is TGTGCCAGCAGTGGGGGTGTTGGAGAGACCCAGTACTTC.

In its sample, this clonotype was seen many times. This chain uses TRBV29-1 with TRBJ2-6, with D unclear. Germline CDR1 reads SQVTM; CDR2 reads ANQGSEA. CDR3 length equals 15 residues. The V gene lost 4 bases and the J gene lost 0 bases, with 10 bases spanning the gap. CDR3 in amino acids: CSVVKGSSGANVLTF. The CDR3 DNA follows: TGCAGCGTTGTCAAGGGATCCTCTGGGGCCAACGTCCTGACTTTC.